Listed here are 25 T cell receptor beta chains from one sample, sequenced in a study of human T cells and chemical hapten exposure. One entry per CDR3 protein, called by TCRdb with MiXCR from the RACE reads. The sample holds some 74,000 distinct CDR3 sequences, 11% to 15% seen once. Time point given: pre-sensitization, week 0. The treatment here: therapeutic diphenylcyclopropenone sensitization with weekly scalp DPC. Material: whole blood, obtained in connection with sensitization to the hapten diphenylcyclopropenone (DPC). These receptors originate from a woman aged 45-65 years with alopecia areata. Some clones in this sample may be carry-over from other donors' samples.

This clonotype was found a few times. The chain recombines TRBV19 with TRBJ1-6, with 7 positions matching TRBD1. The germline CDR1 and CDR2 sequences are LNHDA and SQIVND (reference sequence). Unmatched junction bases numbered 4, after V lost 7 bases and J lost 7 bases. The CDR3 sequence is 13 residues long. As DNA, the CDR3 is TGTGCCAGTACAGGGGGGAGAAATTCACCCCTCCACTTT. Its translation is CASTGGRNSPLHF.

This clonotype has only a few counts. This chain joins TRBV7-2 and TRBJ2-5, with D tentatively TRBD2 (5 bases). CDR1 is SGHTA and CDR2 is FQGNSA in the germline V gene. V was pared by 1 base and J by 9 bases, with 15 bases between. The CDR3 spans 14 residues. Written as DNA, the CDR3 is TGTGCCAGCAGCTTAGGGGATCTAGCTGTCTCCCAGTACTTC. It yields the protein CASSLGDLAVSQYF.

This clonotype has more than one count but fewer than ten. CDR3 DNA: TGTGCCAGCAGCCAGGGTATGTGGCCCTACAATGAGCAGTTCTTC. Amino acid sequence: CASSQGMWPYNEQFF. The genes are TRBV6-5 and TRBJ2-1; tentative D call: TRBD1 (5 bases). V gave up 6 bases and J gave up 2 bases, with 14 bases separating them. Germline V gene sequence: CDR1 MNHEY, CDR2 SVGAGI. This CDR3 is 15 amino acids long.

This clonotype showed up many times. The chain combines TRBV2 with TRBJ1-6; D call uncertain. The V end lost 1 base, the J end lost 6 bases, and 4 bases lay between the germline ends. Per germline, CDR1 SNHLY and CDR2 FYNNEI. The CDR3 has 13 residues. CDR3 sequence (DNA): TGTGCCAGCAGTGAAGTTGCTAATTCACCCCTCCACTTT. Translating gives CASSEVANSPLHF.

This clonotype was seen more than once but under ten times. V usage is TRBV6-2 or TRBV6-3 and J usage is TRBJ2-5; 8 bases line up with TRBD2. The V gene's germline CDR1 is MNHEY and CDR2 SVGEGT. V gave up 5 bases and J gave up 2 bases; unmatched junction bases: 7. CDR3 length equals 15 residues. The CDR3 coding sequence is TGTGCCAGCAGTCAACTAGCGGCCATACAAGAGACCCAGTACTTC. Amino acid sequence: CASSQLAAIQETQYF.

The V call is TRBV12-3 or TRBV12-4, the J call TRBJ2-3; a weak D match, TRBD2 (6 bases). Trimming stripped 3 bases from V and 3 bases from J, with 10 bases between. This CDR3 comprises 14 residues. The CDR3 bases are TGTGCCAGCAGTTTGGAGGGCAATACAGATACGCAGTATTTT. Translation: CASSLEGNTDTQYF.

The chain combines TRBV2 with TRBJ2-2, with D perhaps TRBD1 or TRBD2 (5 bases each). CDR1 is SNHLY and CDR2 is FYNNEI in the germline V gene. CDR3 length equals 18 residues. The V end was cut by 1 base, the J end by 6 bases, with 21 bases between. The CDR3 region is CASSEVFSGGRSSGELFF. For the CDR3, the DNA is TGTGCCAGCAGTGAAGTTTTTTCTGGGGGACGGTCCTCCGGGGAGCTGTTTTTT. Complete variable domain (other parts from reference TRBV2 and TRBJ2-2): EPEVTQTPSHQVTQMGQEVILRCVPISNHLYFYWYRQILGQKVEFLVSFYNNEISEKSEIFDDQFSVERPDGSNFTLKIRSTKLEDSAMYFCASSEVFSGGRSSGELFFGEGSRLTVL.

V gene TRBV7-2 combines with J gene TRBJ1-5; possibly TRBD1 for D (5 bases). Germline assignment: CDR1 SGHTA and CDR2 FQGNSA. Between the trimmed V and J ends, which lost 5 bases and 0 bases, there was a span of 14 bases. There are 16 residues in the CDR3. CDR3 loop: CASSPFKGYSNQPQHF. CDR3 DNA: TGTGCCAGCAGCCCATTCAAGGGGTATAGCAATCAGCCCCAGCATTTT.

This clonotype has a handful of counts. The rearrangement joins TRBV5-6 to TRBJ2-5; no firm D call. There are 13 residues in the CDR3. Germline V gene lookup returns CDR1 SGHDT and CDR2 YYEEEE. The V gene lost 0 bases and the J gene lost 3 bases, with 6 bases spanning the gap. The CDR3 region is CASSLDYKETQYF. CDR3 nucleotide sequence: TGTGCCAGCAGCTTGGACTACAAAGAGACCCAGTACTTC.

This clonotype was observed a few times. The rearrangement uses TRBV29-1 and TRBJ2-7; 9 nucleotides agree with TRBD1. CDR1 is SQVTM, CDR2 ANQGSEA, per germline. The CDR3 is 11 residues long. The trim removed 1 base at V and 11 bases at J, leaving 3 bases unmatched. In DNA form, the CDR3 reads TGCAGCGTTGAAGTGGGGGACAGGGAGTACTTC. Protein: CSVEVGDREYF.

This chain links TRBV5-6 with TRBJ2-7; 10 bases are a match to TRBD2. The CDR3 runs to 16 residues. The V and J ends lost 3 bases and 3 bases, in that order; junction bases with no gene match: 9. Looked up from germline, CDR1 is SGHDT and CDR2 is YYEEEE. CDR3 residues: CASSYFVGLADYEQYF. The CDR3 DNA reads TGTGCCAGCAGCTACTTCGTAGGACTAGCGGACTACGAGCAGTACTTC.

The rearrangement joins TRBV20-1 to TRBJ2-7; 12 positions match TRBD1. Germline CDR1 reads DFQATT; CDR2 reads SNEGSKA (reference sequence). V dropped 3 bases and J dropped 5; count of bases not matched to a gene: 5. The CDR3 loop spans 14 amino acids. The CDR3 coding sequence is TGCAGTGCTAGTGCCGGGACAGGGGGCCACGAGCAGTACTTC. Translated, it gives CSASAGTGGHEQYF.

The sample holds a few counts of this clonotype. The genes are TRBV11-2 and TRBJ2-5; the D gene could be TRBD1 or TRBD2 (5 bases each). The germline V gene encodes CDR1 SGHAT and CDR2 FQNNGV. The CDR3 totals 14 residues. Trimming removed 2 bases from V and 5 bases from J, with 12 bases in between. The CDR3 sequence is CASSLNRGRETQYF. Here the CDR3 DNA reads TGTGCCAGCAGCTTAAATCGGGGACGCGAGACCCAGTACTTC.

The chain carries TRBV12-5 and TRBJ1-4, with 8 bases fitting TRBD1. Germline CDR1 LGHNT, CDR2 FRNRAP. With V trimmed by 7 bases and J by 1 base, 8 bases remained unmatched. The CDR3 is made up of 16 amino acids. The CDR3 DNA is TGTGCTAGTGCTAAGACAGGGGCGCTAACTAATGAAAAACTGTTTTTT. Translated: CASAKTGALTNEKLFF.

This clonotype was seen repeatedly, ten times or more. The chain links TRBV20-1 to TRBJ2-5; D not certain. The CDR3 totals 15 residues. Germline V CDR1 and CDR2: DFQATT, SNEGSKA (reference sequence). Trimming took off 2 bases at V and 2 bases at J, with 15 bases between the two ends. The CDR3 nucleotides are TGCAGTGCTAGATCGTTGGCGGAAGCACAAGAGACCCAGTACTTC. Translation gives CSARSLAEAQETQYF.

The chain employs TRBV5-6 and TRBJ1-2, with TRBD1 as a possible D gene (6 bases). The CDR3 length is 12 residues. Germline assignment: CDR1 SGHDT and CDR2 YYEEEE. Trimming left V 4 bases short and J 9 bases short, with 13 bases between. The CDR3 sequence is CASSTGRWSYTF. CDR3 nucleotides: TGTGCCAGCAGCACAGGGCGTTGGAGCTACACCTTC.

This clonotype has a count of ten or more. In DNA, the CDR3 is TGTGCCAGCAGTTGGGACGGAGATCAGCCCCAGCATTTT. The encoded protein is CASSWDGDQPQHF. This chain links TRBV6-6 with TRBJ1-5, with D possibly being TRBD1 (5 bases). The CDR3 extends over 13 amino acids. CDR1 and CDR2 from the germline V gene are MNHNY and SVGAGI (reference sequence). V was clipped by 4 bases and J by 5 bases, with 9 bases between them.

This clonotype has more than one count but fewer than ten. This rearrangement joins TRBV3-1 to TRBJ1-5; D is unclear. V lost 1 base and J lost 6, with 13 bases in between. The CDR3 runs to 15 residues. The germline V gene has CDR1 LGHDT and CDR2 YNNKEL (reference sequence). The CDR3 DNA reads TGTGCCAGCAGCCAAGGGTTGGGGTCGAGTCAGCCCCAGCATTTT. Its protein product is CASSQGLGSSQPQHF.

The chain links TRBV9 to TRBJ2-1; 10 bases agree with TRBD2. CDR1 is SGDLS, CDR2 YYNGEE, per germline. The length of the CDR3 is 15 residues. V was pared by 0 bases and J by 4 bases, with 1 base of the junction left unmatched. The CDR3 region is CASSVELAGYNEQFF. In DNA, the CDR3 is TGTGCCAGCAGCGTAGAACTAGCGGGATACAATGAGCAGTTCTTC.

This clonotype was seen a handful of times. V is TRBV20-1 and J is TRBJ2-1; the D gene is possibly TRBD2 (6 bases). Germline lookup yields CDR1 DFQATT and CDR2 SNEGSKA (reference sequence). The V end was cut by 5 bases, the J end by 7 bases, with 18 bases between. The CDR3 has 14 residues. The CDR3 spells CSASIRLVRNEQFF. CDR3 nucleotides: TGCAGTGCTTCCATCCGACTAGTTCGGAATGAGCAGTTCTTC.

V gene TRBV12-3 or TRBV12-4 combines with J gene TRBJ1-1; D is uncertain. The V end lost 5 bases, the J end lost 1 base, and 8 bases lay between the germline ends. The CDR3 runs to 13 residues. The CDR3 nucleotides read TGTGCCAGCAGTAGGGAAGCGAACACTGAAGCTTTCTTT. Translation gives CASSREANTEAFF.

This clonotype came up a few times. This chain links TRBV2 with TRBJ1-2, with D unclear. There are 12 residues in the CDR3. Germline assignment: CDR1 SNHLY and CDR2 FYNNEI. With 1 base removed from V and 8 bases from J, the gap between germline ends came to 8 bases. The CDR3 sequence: CASSEDSMGYTF. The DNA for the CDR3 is TGTGCCAGCAGTGAAGATAGTATGGGCTACACCTTC.

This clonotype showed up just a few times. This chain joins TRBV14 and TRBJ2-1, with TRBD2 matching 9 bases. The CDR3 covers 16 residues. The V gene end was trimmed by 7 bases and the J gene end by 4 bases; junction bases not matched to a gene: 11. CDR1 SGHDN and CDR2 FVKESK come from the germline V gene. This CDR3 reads CASTPIRAGGYNEQFF. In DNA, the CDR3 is TGTGCCAGCACCCCTATTAGGGCGGGAGGGTACAATGAGCAGTTCTTC.

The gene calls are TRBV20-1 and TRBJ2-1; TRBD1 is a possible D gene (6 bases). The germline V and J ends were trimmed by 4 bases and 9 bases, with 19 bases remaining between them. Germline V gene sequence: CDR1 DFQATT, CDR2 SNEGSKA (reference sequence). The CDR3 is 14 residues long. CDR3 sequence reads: CSANLQGRHGEQFF. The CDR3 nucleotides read TGCAGTGCTAATCTCCAGGGGCGGCACGGTGAGCAGTTCTTC.

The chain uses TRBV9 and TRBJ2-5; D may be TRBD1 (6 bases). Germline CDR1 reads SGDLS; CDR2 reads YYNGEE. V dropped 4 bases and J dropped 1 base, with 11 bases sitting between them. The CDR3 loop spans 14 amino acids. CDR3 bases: TGTGCCAGCAGCACCCGGGACACCCAAGAGACCCAGTACTTC. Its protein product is CASSTRDTQETQYF.